The sample holds many counts of the clone carrying this TCR beta chain. The target antigen is unknown. A second PCR of 7 to 11 cycles used a sample-barcoded 5' primer and a J-beta primer mix. TCRdb re-called the 5' RACE reads through MiXCR, storing one row per CDR3 protein. Of 1.6 million or so distinct CDR3 sequences listed, approximately 32% are singletons. This entry belongs to a study of blood T cells in healthy people across ages. The ends lost 6 bases at V and 8 bases at J; junction bases unmatched: 17. This CDR3 contains 16 residues. CDR1 and CDR2 (germline): SQVTM, ANQGSEA. General study points: It was found that TCR beta diversity correlated strongly with the percentage of naive T cells. Diversity figures derived from one million T cells were judged to underestimate the true value.

Each donor had approximately 10 milliliters of peripheral blood drawn. Total RNA, at least 6 micrograms per sample, came from PBMCs. The sequence was collected from a woman under 40 in good health. The specimen was blood. The rearrangement joins TRBV29-1 to TRBJ2-1; 9 bases agree with TRBD2. The CDR3 region is CSVTGVPGLAFDEQFF. CDR3 bases: TGCAGCGTGACGGGGGTCCCGGGACTAGCCTTCGATGAGCAGTTCTTC.